Shown below are 25 T cell receptor beta chains from a single sample sequenced in a study of blood T cell repertoires in COVID-19. Assay: immunoSEQ multiplex PCR; the TCRdb copy retains only in-frame clones and omits some. Among about 13,000 clones, nearly 90% were seen once, and the ten largest hold around 21%. Sequenced input: peripheral blood. Source of these receptors: a human donor with active COVID-19. The donor label of this sample is uncertain.

The V and J genes are TRBV19 and TRBJ1-5; a weak D match, TRBD1 (6 bases). Germline V gene sequence: CDR1 LNHDA, CDR2 SQIVND (reference sequence). The length of the CDR3 is 13 residues. V was clipped by 4 bases and J by 7 bases, with 11 bases between them. The CDR3 spells CASSTGEKQPQHF. The CDR3 DNA reads TGTGCCAGTAGTACAGGGGAAAAACAGCCCCAGCATTTT.

The rearrangement joins TRBV6-5 to TRBJ2-5; no clear D gene. Trimming stripped 6 bases from V and 3 bases from J, with 8 bases between. Looked up from germline, CDR1 is MNHEY and CDR2 is SVGAGI. CDR3 size: 12 residues. CDR3 in amino acids: CASSQSKETQYF. DNA for the CDR3: TGTGCCAGCAGCCAATCAAAAGAGACCCAGTACTTC.

The V and J genes are TRBV2 and TRBJ1-4; 7 nucleotides align to TRBD1. The CDR3 consists of 12 residues. With 6 bases clipped from V and 8 bases from J, the junction kept 3 bases outside the gene matches. Germline CDR1 SNHLY, CDR2 FYNNEI. The CDR3 sequence: CASSSTGEKLFF. CDR3 sequence (DNA): TGTGCCAGCAGCTCGACAGGGGAAAAACTGTTTTTT.

V usage is TRBV28 and J usage is TRBJ2-7; TRBD2 agrees at 7 bases. Germline V gene data show CDR1 as MDHEN and CDR2 as SYDVKM. V lost 7 bases, J lost 0 bases, and 6 bases stayed unmatched. The CDR3 runs 14 residues. In DNA, the CDR3 is TGTGCCAGCACCTACGGGGGGAGCTCCTACGAGCAGTACTTC. It codes for CASTYGGSSYEQYF. Full variable domain (missing parts from reference TRBV28 and TRBJ2-7): DVKVTQSSRYLVKRTGEKVFLECVQDMDHENMFWYRQDPGLGLRLIYFSYDVKMKEKGDIPEGYSVSREKKERFSLILESASTNQTSMYLCASTYGGSSYEQYFGPGTRLTVT.

The rearrangement links TRBV6-6 to TRBJ2-5; 11 bases fit TRBD2. The CDR3 loop spans 16 amino acids. Trimming at V came to 5 bases and at J to 5 bases, leaving 10 bases not matched to a gene. From germline, CDR1 is MNHNY and CDR2 SVGAGI (reference sequence). The CDR3 is CASSTILAGGFETQYF. Written as DNA, the CDR3 is TGTGCCAGCAGTACTATTCTAGCGGGGGGTTTTGAGACCCAGTACTTC.

The V and J genes are TRBV11-1 and TRBJ2-3; TRBD1 agrees at 10 bases. CDR1 is SGHAT and CDR2 is FQDESV in the germline V gene (reference sequence). This CDR3 contains 15 residues. Germline trimming cut 1 base from V and 8 bases from J; bases unmatched to any gene: 6. CDR3 residues: CASSLGGQGRFTQYF. In DNA form, the CDR3 reads TGTGCCAGCAGCTTAGGGGGACAGGGGAGGTTTACGCAGTATTTT.

The chain uses TRBV29-1 and TRBJ2-3; a weak D match, TRBD1 (5 bases). Deletions cut 4 bases from V and 0 bases from J, with 11 bases between. From germline, CDR1 is SQVTM and CDR2 ANQGSEA. The CDR3 is 14 residues long. CDR3 residues: CSVGGWSSTDTQYF. CDR3 in DNA: TGCAGCGTTGGGGGCTGGTCTAGCACAGATACGCAGTATTTT.

The chain employs TRBV19 and TRBJ1-1; D remains unclear. Trimming left V 10 bases short and J 1 base short, with 13 bases between. The CDR3 runs 13 residues. Looked up from germline, CDR1 is LNHDA and CDR2 is SQIVND (reference sequence). Here the CDR3 DNA reads TGTGCCACCCCTTCCACAGCGAACACTGAAGCTTTCTTT. The encoded protein is CATPSTANTEAFF.

This clone was detected once. The CDR3 is CASSLPGLIQETQYF. The CDR3 bases are TGTGCCAGCAGCTTACCGGGTCTCATTCAAGAGACCCAGTACTTC. The chain carries TRBV5-6 and TRBJ2-5; D gene unclear. Germline CDR1 reads SGHDT; CDR2 reads YYEEEE. Between the trimmed V and J ends, which lost 2 bases and 2 bases, there was a span of 13 bases. The CDR3 runs to 15 residues.

This clone appeared a few times. The chain recombines TRBV7-9 with TRBJ2-1; 13 nucleotides line up with TRBD2. The CDR3 is made up of 16 amino acids. Germline V gives CDR1 SEHNR, CDR2 FQNEAQ (reference sequence). CDR3 nucleotides: TGTGCGGCGGGGTCTTTAGGGACTAGCGGGGACAATGAGCAGTTCTTC. It specifies CAAGSLGTSGDNEQFF.

This chain links TRBV2 with TRBJ1-3, with D perhaps TRBD1 (6 bases). The germline CDR1 and CDR2 sequences are SNHLY and FYNNEI. The CDR3 length is 15 residues. Trimming removed 5 bases at V and 4 bases at J, with 15 bases between. In nucleotides, the CDR3 is TGTGCCAGCAGTCTCTCCGACAGGAGAGGAAACACCATATATTTT. Its protein product is CASSLSDRRGNTIYF.

This clone is a singleton in its sample. The V call is TRBV27, the J call TRBJ1-1; D unclear. The germline gives CDR1 MNHEY, CDR2 SMNVEV (reference sequence). This CDR3 has 14 amino acids. V was cut by 5 bases and J by 5 bases, with 15 bases left in between. CDR3 DNA: TGTGCCAGCAGTCAGACCCTCTCGGGGACTGAAGCTTTCTTT. Translating it yields CASSQTLSGTEAFF.

The chain recombines TRBV21-1 with TRBJ2-2; the tabulated D call, TRBD1, remains unverified against the DNA. TRBV21-1 has pseudogene status. This CDR3 comprises 14 residues. The CDR3 region is CARWDRGITGELFF. The CDR3, as DNA: TGTGCCAGGTGGGACAGGGGGATCACCGGGGAGCTGTTTTTT.

This clone came up once. The chain employs TRBV2 and TRBJ1-2; tentatively, D is TRBD1 (6 bases). Germline-derived CDR1 and CDR2 are SNHLY and FYNNEI. This CDR3 contains 12 residues. Trimming took off 9 bases at V and 8 bases at J, with 16 bases between the two ends. The DNA for the CDR3 is TGTGCCAGGACAGGTTCCAACGGGGGCTACACCTTC. Amino acids: CARTGSNGGYTF.

V is TRBV11-1 and J is TRBJ1-6; D might be TRBD1 (6 bases). V lost 5 bases to trimming and J lost 5 bases, with 13 bases between them. Germline lookup yields CDR1 SGHAT and CDR2 FQDESV (reference sequence). CDR3 size: 15 residues. The CDR3 bases are TGTGCCAGCAGCCCAAGGACAGCAAATAATTCACCCCTCCACTTT. It yields the protein CASSPRTANNSPLHF.

The count of this clone is one. The gene calls are TRBV2 and TRBJ2-7; possible D gene TRBD2, 5 bases. Germline assignment: CDR1 SNHLY and CDR2 FYNNEI. This CDR3 spans 14 amino acids. The V and J ends lost 6 bases and 2 bases respectively, with 14 bases between them. The CDR3 DNA follows: TGTGCCAGCAGCCGAGGGCAGTCTACCTACGAGCAGTACTTC. It encodes CASSRGQSTYEQYF.

CDR3 amino acids: CASSLDRSQAFF. The DNA for the CDR3 is TGTGCCAGCAGCCTCGATAGGAGTCAAGCTTTCTTT. The chain couples TRBV28 to TRBJ1-1; D not certain. Germline V gene sequence: CDR1 MDHEN, CDR2 SYDVKM. V shed 6 bases and J shed 9 bases, with 14 bases lying between them. The CDR3 runs to 12 residues.

This chain links TRBV7-8 with TRBJ1-1; 7 positions agree with TRBD1. Germline CDR1 is SGHVS and CDR2 is FQNEAQ. The ends lost 6 bases at V and 0 bases at J; junction bases unmatched: 4. The CDR3 consists of 14 residues. The CDR3 sequence: CASSYRGLNTEAFF. CDR3 nucleotides: TGTGCCAGCAGTTACAGGGGCCTGAACACTGAAGCTTTCTTT.

The gene calls are TRBV5-4 and TRBJ1-6; D not resolved. V gave up 5 bases and J gave up 0 bases, with 12 bases separating them. Germline V gene data show CDR1 as SGHNT and CDR2 as YYREEE (reference sequence). This CDR3 is built from 16 residues. This CDR3 is CASRITDSSYNSPLHF. CDR3 DNA sequence: TGTGCCAGCAGGATAACAGATAGCTCCTATAATTCACCCCTCCACTTT.

This chain joins TRBV7-9 and TRBJ2-7; 7 nucleotides match TRBD2. This CDR3 has 14 amino acids. Germline V gives CDR1 SEHNR, CDR2 FQNEAQ (reference sequence). The V gene end was trimmed by 5 bases and the J gene end by 4 bases; junction bases not matched to a gene: 8. CDR3 sequence: CASSLTGGGYEQYF. CDR3 DNA sequence: TGTGCCAGCAGCCTCACGGGGGGAGGGTACGAGCAGTACTTC. Drawing the rest from reference TRBV7-9 and TRBJ2-7, the complete variable domain is DTGVSQNPRHKITKRGQNVTFRCDPISEHNRLYWYRQTLGQGPEFLTYFQNEAQLEKSRLLSDRFSAERPKGSFSTLEIQRTEQGDSAMYLCASSLTGGGYEQYFGPGTRLTVT.

This clone came up once. The chain carries TRBV2 and TRBJ1-3, with 8 bases that match TRBD1. Germline CDR1 and CDR2: SNHLY and FYNNEI. The CDR3 runs 14 residues. After removal of 3 bases from V and 4 bases from J, the junction contained 2 bases not matched to a gene. The CDR3 region is CASSDRTGGNTIYF. The DNA of the CDR3 is TGTGCCAGCAGTGACCGGACAGGGGGAAACACCATATATTTT.

The rearrangement uses TRBV19 and TRBJ2-7, with D possibly TRBD1 on 6 matching bases. There are 14 residues in the CDR3. V was clipped by 4 bases and J by 2 bases, with 12 bases between them. The germline V gene encodes CDR1 LNHDA and CDR2 SQIVND (reference sequence). CDR3 coding DNA: TGTGCCAGTAGTACGGTCAGGGGCACCTACGAGCAGTACTTC. It is translated as CASSTVRGTYEQYF.

This clone was seen just once. The chain joins TRBV10-3 to TRBJ2-6, with TRBD1 as a possible D gene (6 bases). Trimming removed 6 bases at V and 0 bases at J, with 6 bases between. Per the germline V gene, CDR1 is ENHRY and CDR2 is SYGVKD. CDR3 length: 14 amino acids. CDR3: CAIRQGSGANVLTF. The CDR3 region has the DNA TGTGCCATCAGACAGGGCTCTGGGGCCAACGTCCTGACTTTC.

This sequence joins TRBV16 and TRBJ2-2, with no clear D. Germline lookup yields CDR1 KGHSY and CDR2 FQNENV. This CDR3 has 20 amino acids. V lost 3 bases, J lost 0 bases, and 23 bases lay in between. CDR3 sequence reads: CASSQVLWHSSFANTGELFF. The CDR3 nucleotides read TGTGCCAGCAGCCAGGTTTTATGGCACAGTTCTTTCGCGAACACCGGGGAGCTGTTTTTT.

The chain is built from TRBV6-5 and TRBJ1-2; D may be TRBD1 (5 bases). V lost 5 bases and J lost 8, with 21 bases in between. Germline CDR1 reads MNHEY; CDR2 reads SVGAGI. The CDR3 covers 15 residues. CDR3 amino acids: CASSPNADSVWGYTF. CDR3 coding DNA: TGTGCCAGCAGTCCGAACGCAGACAGTGTGTGGGGCTACACCTTC.